This T cell receptor (beta chain) was sequenced during a study of shared clonotypes between healthy human individuals. TCRdb's copy holds only in-frame clones and misses some; the assay was immunoSEQ multiplex PCR. The table records approximately 2.1 million clones, approximately 93% of them present only once. From CD4+ cells came CD45RA+ naive and CD45RA-negative memory subsets. This CDR3 is 15 amino acids long. The germline V gene has CDR1 SGDLS and CDR2 YYNGEE. Germline trimming cut 4 bases from V and 2 bases from J; bases unmatched to any gene: 5. The rearrangement links TRBV9 to TRBJ2-7; the match to TRBD1 covers 11 bases. Specimen: naive CD4+ T cells from PBMCs. Subset in this sample: CD45RA+ positively selected. This TCR came from a man younger than 30 in good health. Some clones in this sample may be carry-over from other donors' samples. CDR3 sequence reads: CASSLRTGGPYEQYF. As DNA, the CDR3 is TGTGCCAGCAGCCTACGGACAGGGGGCCCCTACGAGCAGTACTTC.